Below are 31 T cell receptor beta chains sequenced from a single sample in a study of T cells in Graves' hyperthyroidism and ophthalmopathy. Regions amplified from RNA transcripts were the TCR beta CDR3 regions. HTBI primers were used for first-round RT-PCR of the TCR CDR3. TCRdb analysed the multiplex PCR reads with MiXCR anew, one entry per CDR3 protein. The table includes hundreds of thousands of distinct CDR3 sequences, around a sixth detected once. The material sequenced was blood. The origin of the receptors is a woman under 30 with Graves' hyperthyroidism.

Ten or more counts support this clonotype. The rearrangement uses TRBV20-1 and TRBJ2-7; 14 bases are shared with TRBD2. This CDR3 spans 15 amino acids. V shed 4 bases and J 6 bases; nucleotides not matched to a gene: 8. CDR1 DFQATT and CDR2 SNEGSKA come from the germline V gene (reference sequence). The CDR3 DNA is TGCAGTGCTAAGGGACTAGCGGGAGTGGAGACCGAGCAGTACTTC. Translating gives CSAKGLAGVETEQYF.

In its sample, this clonotype was seen a few times. This chain uses TRBV6-5 with TRBJ1-1; D possibly corresponds to TRBD1 (5 bases). CDR3 size: 14 residues. Germline CDR1 and CDR2: MNHEY and SVGAGI. The ends were cut back, 2 bases at V and 6 bases at J, with 13 bases in the middle. The CDR3, as DNA: TGTGCCAGCAGTTACGGGGGGGAACAAGCTGAAGCTTTCTTT. This sequence encodes CASSYGGEQAEAFF.

V is TRBV11-2 and J is TRBJ2-2; TRBD2 aligns across 8 bases. CDR1 SGHAT and CDR2 FQNNGV come from the germline V gene. V shed 7 bases, J shed 6 bases, and the junction held 10 bases outside the gene matches. This CDR3 spans 15 amino acids. The CDR3 DNA sequence: TGTGCCAGCACCCGCGAGGTCGGGGGGGCCGGGGAGCTGTTTTTT. This encodes CASTREVGGAGELFF.

The chain links TRBV27 to TRBJ2-7; 7 bases line up with TRBD1. The CDR3 spans 14 residues. V dropped 2 bases and J dropped 2; count of bases not matched to a gene: 3. The germline V gene has CDR1 MNHEY and CDR2 SMNVEV (reference sequence). For the CDR3, the DNA is TGTGCCAGCAGTTTACTGGGACAGCCCTACGAGCAGTACTTC. Amino acid sequence: CASSLLGQPYEQYF.

This clonotype was recorded at least ten times. DNA for the CDR3: TGTGCCAGCAGTCCTAGCATCCTCGTTCAGTACGAGCAGTACTTC. It codes for CASSPSILVQYEQYF. This chain connects TRBV27 to TRBJ2-7; tentative D call: TRBD2 (5 bases). Trimming stripped 5 bases from V and 4 bases from J, with 18 bases between. This CDR3 spans 15 amino acids. Germline V gene lookup returns CDR1 MNHEY and CDR2 SMNVEV (reference sequence).

There are many counts of this clonotype. The chain carries TRBV20-1 and TRBJ2-3; no firm D call. The V end was cut by 6 bases, the J end by 8 bases, with 9 bases between. Looked up from germline, CDR1 is DFQATT and CDR2 is SNEGSKA (reference sequence). This CDR3 has 10 residues. In DNA, the CDR3 is TGCAGTGCAAAAAAACTTACGCAGTATTTT. This gives the protein CSAKKLTQYF.

This clonotype has a handful of counts. The chain is built from TRBV7-9 and TRBJ1-2, with 8 bases that match TRBD1. The CDR3 runs 15 residues. Trimming at V came to 0 bases and at J to 8 bases, leaving 8 bases not matched to a gene. CDR1 and CDR2 from the germline V gene are SEHNR and FQNEAQ (reference sequence). DNA of the CDR3: TGTGCCAGCAGCTTAGCTGGACAGGGATTAGGCGGCTACACCTTC. Amino acids: CASSLAGQGLGGYTF.

This clonotype came up many times. The chain employs TRBV27 and TRBJ2-7; D call uncertain. V lost 3 bases and J 0 bases, leaving 12 bases between the germline ends. The V gene's germline CDR1 is MNHEY and CDR2 SMNVEV (reference sequence). The CDR3 spans 15 residues. The CDR3 bases are TGTGCCAGCAGTTTCAAACAGTTGAGCTCCTACGAGCAGTACTTC. Residues: CASSFKQLSSYEQYF.

This clonotype was counted many times. The chain carries TRBV20-1 and TRBJ2-1; TRBD2 matches at 16 bases. The CDR3 contains 19 residues. V shed 5 bases, J shed 7 bases, and the junction held 17 bases outside the gene matches. CDR1 and CDR2 (germline): DFQATT, SNEGSKA (reference sequence). The CDR3 nucleotides read TGCAGTGCTCGCAACCCGGGACTAGCGGGAGGGATCTCGGGGAATGAGCAGTTCTTC. It translates to CSARNPGLAGGISGNEQFF.

V is TRBV5-1 and J is TRBJ2-1; 7 bases align to TRBD2. Trimming took 0 bases from V and 8 from J; bases not matched to a gene: 5. Per germline, CDR1 SGHRS and CDR2 YFSETQ. The CDR3 contains 14 residues. The CDR3: CASSLGGGPYEQFF. In DNA, the CDR3 is TGCGCCAGCAGCTTGGGCGGGGGTCCGTATGAGCAGTTCTTC.

The J gene is TRBJ2-5, the V gene TRBV19; 7 nucleotides agree with TRBD2. Germline V gene sequence: CDR1 LNHDA, CDR2 SQIVND (reference sequence). The CDR3 covers 20 residues. J lost 0 bases, V lost 4 bases, and 20 bases had no gene match. In DNA form, the CDR3 reads TGTGCCAGTAGTAAGGGTTTCCTAGCGCGGGAGACCCTCAACCAAGAGACCCAGTACTTC. Translation: CASSKGFLARETLNQETQYF. Using reference TRBV19 and TRBJ2-5 for the parts outside the CDR3, the full variable domain is DGGITQSPKYLFRKEGQNVTLSCEQNLNHDAMYWYRQDPGQGLRLIYYSQIVNDFQKGDIAEGYSVSREKKESFPLTVTSAQKNPTAFYLCASSKGFLARETLNQETQYFGPGTRLLVL.

This clonotype has ten or more counts. The V and J genes are TRBV6-1 and TRBJ1-1, with 8 bases aligning to TRBD1. Germline V gene sequence: CDR1 MNHNS, CDR2 SASEGT. The CDR3 consists of 15 residues. Trimming took 8 bases from V and 5 from J; bases not matched to a gene: 13. The CDR3 DNA is TGTGCCAGCGGAAGGCAGGGGGCGACGAGGACTGAAGCTTTCTTT. This translates into CASGRQGATRTEAFF.

This clonotype was recorded many times. The CDR3, as DNA: TGCGCCAGCAGCCCAGATACCCCGGGACTAGCGGGTGATGAGCAGTTCTTC. Encoded protein: CASSPDTPGLAGDEQFF. The chain links TRBV5-1 to TRBJ2-1, with 12 bases aligning to TRBD2. V lost 4 bases and J lost 8; bases outside the gene matches: 13. The CDR3 has 17 amino acids. Germline V gene lookup returns CDR1 SGHRS and CDR2 YFSETQ.

This clonotype was observed at least ten times. The chain recombines TRBV7-3 with TRBJ2-1, with TRBD2 matching over 12 bases. The CDR3 extends over 15 amino acids. Trimming at V came to 5 bases and at J to 9 bases, leaving 8 bases not matched to a gene. CDR1 and CDR2 (germline): SGHTA, FQGTGA. This CDR3 is CASSTGLAGKGEQFF. The CDR3 nucleotides are TGTGCCAGCAGCACTGGACTAGCGGGGAAGGGTGAGCAGTTCTTC.

This clonotype has ten or more counts. The genes are TRBV10-2 and TRBJ2-7, with TRBD2 matching 11 bases. J lost 4 bases, V lost 3 bases, and 2 bases had no gene match. This CDR3 comprises 14 residues. Germline V gene sequence: CDR1 WSHSY, CDR2 SAAADI. DNA for the CDR3: TGCGCCAGCAGTGACCTAGCGGGAGGATACGAGCAGTACTTC. Amino acids: CASSDLAGGYEQYF.

The chain couples TRBV29-1 to TRBJ2-1; perhaps TRBD2 as D (6 bases). Trimming left V 6 bases short and J 6 bases short, with 12 bases between. From germline, CDR1 is SQVTM and CDR2 ANQGSEA. This CDR3 has 12 residues. This CDR3 reads CSVGSWGNEQFF. Here the CDR3 DNA reads TGCAGCGTCGGGAGTTGGGGCAATGAGCAGTTCTTC.

This clonotype was detected only a few times. This chain connects TRBV7-3 to TRBJ2-1, with 10 bases fitting TRBD1. With 4 bases clipped from V and 2 bases from J, the junction kept 2 bases outside the gene matches. In germline, CDR1 is SGHTA, CDR2 FQGTGA. The CDR3 consists of 15 residues. Here the CDR3 reads CASSWDRGPYNEQFF. Written as DNA, the CDR3 is TGTGCCAGCAGCTGGGACAGGGGCCCCTACAATGAGCAGTTCTTC.

The chain is built from TRBV11-1 and TRBJ2-1; 10 bases agree with TRBD1. Germline loops: CDR1 SGHAT, CDR2 FQDESV (reference sequence). This CDR3 spans 14 amino acids. V trimming: 3 bases; J trimming: 5 bases; junction bases outside the gene matches: 1. CDR3 sequence (DNA): TGTGCCAGCAGCTTCGGACAGGGGGACAATGAGCAGTTCTTC. It translates to CASSFGQGDNEQFF.

This clonotype was found many times. The chain couples TRBV7-9 to TRBJ1-1; no firm D call. This CDR3 spans 16 amino acids. V lost 1 base to trimming and J lost 0 bases, with 12 bases between them. Germline lookup yields CDR1 SEHNR and CDR2 FQNEAQ (reference sequence). The chain's CDR3 is CASSLEGGRMNTEAFF. The CDR3 DNA follows: TGTGCCAGCAGCTTAGAGGGAGGGAGGATGAACACTGAAGCTTTCTTT.

This rearrangement joins TRBV10-1 to TRBJ2-7; D not resolved. The germline V gene has CDR1 WNHNN and CDR2 SYGVQD (reference sequence). Trimming shortened V by 6 bases and J by 0 bases, and 15 bases separated the two germline ends. The CDR3 sequence is 15 residues long. The CDR3, as DNA: TGCGCCAGCAGGGAACCGGACGGCGACTCCTACGAGCAGTACTTC. Protein sequence: CASREPDGDSYEQYF.

In its sample, this clonotype was seen many times. The genes are TRBV6-1 and TRBJ1-5, with TRBD1 matching over 7 bases. Germline lookup yields CDR1 MNHNS and CDR2 SASEGT. The CDR3 covers 14 residues. J was trimmed by 1 base and V by 9 bases; bases with no gene match: 6. Here the CDR3 reads CASKDRYSNQPQHF. The CDR3 DNA reads as TGTGCCAGTAAGGACAGGTACAGCAATCAGCCCCAGCATTTT.

The chain recombines TRBV6-5 with TRBJ2-7; D unclear. The CDR3 covers 17 residues. Trimming stripped 0 bases from V and 3 bases from J, with 18 bases between. Germline loops: CDR1 MNHEY, CDR2 SVGAGI. This chain's CDR3 is CASSYSSGRIAYYEQYF. The CDR3 DNA reads TGTGCCAGCAGTTACTCGTCTGGACGCATAGCCTACTACGAGCAGTACTTC.

This clonotype has a handful of counts. The rearrangement uses TRBV9 and TRBJ2-2; TRBD1 might be the D (6 bases). The CDR3 runs to 14 residues. Deletions cut 2 bases from V and 6 bases from J, with 11 bases between. Germline V gives CDR1 SGDLS, CDR2 YYNGEE. CDR3 DNA sequence: TGTGCCAGCAGCGTGGCGCAGGGGTCCGGGGAGCTGTTTTTT. Its translation is CASSVAQGSGELFF.

This clonotype has more than one count but fewer than ten. The chain recombines TRBV19 with TRBJ1-1; TRBD1 matches 8 bases. This CDR3 is built from 15 residues. The junction had 9 bases not matched to a gene; V was cut back by 2 bases and J by 7 bases. The germline CDR1 and CDR2 sequences are LNHDA and SQIVND (reference sequence). The CDR3 nucleotides are TGTGCCAGTAGTATACAGGGGGCCTCTTTTCTTGAAGCTTTCTTT. Amino acids: CASSIQGASFLEAFF.

This clonotype was counted a few times. The genes are TRBV24-1 and TRBJ1-1; D is ambiguous. The CDR3 length is 11 residues. CDR1 and CDR2 (germline): KGHDR, SFDVKD. Trimming stripped 5 bases from V and 7 bases from J, with 7 bases between. For the CDR3, the DNA is TGTGCCACCAGTGGACGCAATGAAGCTTTCTTT. It specifies CATSGRNEAFF.

This clonotype appeared many times. The chain uses TRBV2 and TRBJ2-5; 7 nucleotides match TRBD1. Germline CDR1 SNHLY, CDR2 FYNNEI. This CDR3 contains 13 residues. The V gene end was trimmed by 11 bases and the J gene end by 5 bases; junction bases not matched to a gene: 11. The CDR3 nucleotides read TGTGCCCGCCGGGTGACAGGGAGCGAGACCCAGTACTTC. This translates into CARRVTGSETQYF.

This clonotype was observed at least ten times. V is TRBV28 and J is TRBJ1-2, with D possibly being TRBD1 (6 bases). The CDR3 is 14 amino acids. Germline CDR1 reads MDHEN; CDR2 reads SYDVKM. Trimming took 11 bases from V and 2 from J, leaving 18 bases between them. CDR3 amino acids: CAGSNVGTNYGYTF. The CDR3 nucleotides read TGTGCCGGATCGAATGTGGGGACAAACTATGGCTACACCTTC.

A few counts support this clonotype. This chain joins TRBV28 and TRBJ1-4; D is undetermined. This CDR3 region has 13 residues. Germline V gives CDR1 MDHEN, CDR2 SYDVKM. Trimming left V 2 bases short and J 4 bases short, with 5 bases between. CDR3 coding DNA: TGTGCCAGCAGTTTACGGTTTAATGAAAAACTGTTTTTT. Amino acid sequence: CASSLRFNEKLFF.

This clonotype was detected ten times or more. This chain joins TRBV18 and TRBJ1-1; D gene ambiguous. The V end lost 3 bases, the J end lost 3 bases, and 8 bases lay between the germline ends. Germline V gene sequence: CDR1 KGHSH, CDR2 LQKENI. CDR3 length equals 13 residues. CDR3 region: CASSPFVHTEAFF. The CDR3 region has the DNA TGTGCCAGCTCACCCTTTGTACACACTGAAGCTTTCTTT. The full variable domain, rest sourced from reference TRBV18 and TRBJ1-1, is NAGVMQNPRHLVRRRGQEARLRCSPMKGHSHVYWYRQLPEEGLKFMVYLQKENIIDESGMPKERFSAEFPKEGPSILRIQQVVRGDSAAYFCASSPFVHTEAFFGQGTRLTVV.

The J gene is TRBJ1-4, the V gene TRBV12-3 or TRBV12-4; 9 bases fit TRBD1. This CDR3 has 18 residues. The ends lost 6 bases at V and 7 bases at J; junction bases unmatched: 18. The CDR3 protein is CASRHEPGQGHIGEKLFF. The CDR3 nucleotides read TGTGCCAGCAGACATGAGCCGGGACAGGGCCATATAGGTGAAAAACTGTTTTTT.

In this sample, this clonotype turned up a few times. This rearrangement joins TRBV9 to TRBJ2-1, with 13 bases identical to TRBD2. The CDR3 consists of 15 residues. The V gene end was trimmed by 1 base and the J gene end by 10 bases; junction bases not matched to a gene: 5. Germline V gene sequence: CDR1 SGDLS, CDR2 YYNGEE. The CDR3 sequence: CASSVTSGRASEQFF. CDR3 bases: TGTGCCAGCAGCGTAACTAGCGGGAGGGCCTCGGAGCAGTTCTTC.